The 15 T cell receptor beta chains in this list originate from one sample, sequenced in a study of long-term antiretroviral therapy in people with HIV. It was version v3.0 of the immunoSEQ assay that was run at survey level. Only in-frame clones appear in the TCRdb table, and some are missing; sequencing was by immunoSEQ multiplex PCR. Of 25,000 or so clones listed, 86% are singletons. The sequencing here drew on unsorted PBMCs, taken 1.9 years after starting antiretroviral therapy. The receptors derive from a woman in her 30s with HIV.

V and J are TRBV11-2 and TRBJ2-1; D is possibly TRBD1 (5 bases). V lost 1 base and J lost 3, with 16 bases in between. Germline V gene data show CDR1 as SGHAT and CDR2 as FQNNGV. This CDR3 comprises 17 residues. Here the CDR3 DNA reads TGTGCCAGCAGCTTAGCGGGTGGCCAGGGATTCTACAATGAGCAGTTCTTC. This sequence encodes CASSLAGGQGFYNEQFF.

The chain has TRBV7-7 and TRBJ2-1; tentatively, D is TRBD1 (6 bases). Trimming shortened V by 3 bases and J by 4 bases, and 10 bases separated the two germline ends. There are 14 residues in the CDR3. Germline V CDR1 and CDR2: SSHAT, FNYEAQ (reference sequence). CDR3 nucleotides: TGTGCCAGCAGCTTCGGGACACAGTACAATGAGCAGTTCTTC. It specifies CASSFGTQYNEQFF.

V gene TRBV6-5 combines with J gene TRBJ2-3; D remains unclear. The CDR3 spans 14 residues. Germline V gene data show CDR1 as MNHEY and CDR2 as SVGAGI. The germline V and J ends were trimmed by 2 bases and 0 bases, with 6 bases remaining between them. The CDR3 nucleotides read TGTGCCAGCAGTTACGGGGTTAGCACAGATACGCAGTATTTT. It codes for CASSYGVSTDTQYF.

Written as DNA, the CDR3 is TGCGCCAGCAGCCTCCCTCCCCCGGACAGGAGGAACTATGGCTACACCTTC. Translation: CASSLPPPDRRNYGYTF. The V and J genes are TRBV5-1 and TRBJ1-2, with 7 nucleotides matching TRBD1. This CDR3 contains 17 residues. Germline V gene sequence: CDR1 SGHRS, CDR2 YFSETQ. With V trimmed by 4 bases and J by 2 bases, 14 bases remained unmatched.

J is TRBJ2-1 and V is TRBV11-3; 7 positions match TRBD2. This CDR3 is 16 amino acids long. V trimming: 2 bases; J trimming: 9 bases; junction bases outside the gene matches: 13. The germline V gene has CDR1 SGHNT and CDR2 YENEEA. This CDR3 is CASSLSPAGTWGEQFF. CDR3 nucleotides: TGTGCCAGCAGCTTAAGTCCAGCGGGGACGTGGGGTGAGCAGTTCTTC.

V and J are TRBV5-6 and TRBJ1-6; 7 nucleotides agree with TRBD1. CDR1 is SGHDT and CDR2 is YYEEEE in the germline V gene. The CDR3 spans 15 residues. Losses at the gene ends were 4 bases for V and 10 bases for J; bases not matched to a gene: 11. CDR3 amino acids: CASSMGRTGASPLHF. The CDR3 nucleotides are TGTGCCAGCAGCATGGGCCGTACAGGGGCCTCACCCCTCCACTTT. Variable domain in full (rest from reference TRBV5-6 and TRBJ1-6): DAGVTQSPTHLIKTRGQQVTLRCSPKSGHDTVSWYQQALGQGPQFIFQYYEEEERQRGNFPDRFSGHQFPNYSSELNVNALLLGDSALYLCASSMGRTGASPLHFGNGTRLTVT.

This chain joins TRBV28 and TRBJ1-3; maybe TRBD1 (6 bases). The CDR3 contains 15 residues. Germline CDR1 is MDHEN and CDR2 is SYDVKM. Trimming stripped 6 bases from V and 4 bases from J, with 16 bases between. The CDR3 nucleotides read TGTGCCAGCAGCCCTCACGGGGGGCTGGGAAACACCATATATTTT. It codes for CASSPHGGLGNTIYF.

The chain joins TRBV19 to TRBJ1-1, with D unclear. Looked up from germline, CDR1 is LNHDA and CDR2 is SQIVND (reference sequence). The CDR3 contains 13 residues. The germline V and J ends were trimmed by 6 bases and 2 bases, with 10 bases remaining between them. The DNA for the CDR3 is TGTGCCAGTAGGGTAGACACTAACACTGAAGCTTTCTTT. Translation: CASRVDTNTEAFF.

The V call is TRBV6-5, the J call TRBJ1-2; D gene unclear. Germline assignment: CDR1 MNHEY and CDR2 SVGAGI. Between the trimmed V and J ends, which lost 6 bases and 8 bases, there was a span of 19 bases. The CDR3 extends over 14 amino acids. CDR3 loop: CASRERRLRGGYTF. CDR3 bases: TGTGCCAGCAGAGAAAGACGGCTTCGTGGCGGCTACACCTTC.

The CDR3 nucleotides read TGTGCCAGCAGCCTCCGCCCAGGGGCAGAGGCTTTCTTT. It yields the protein CASSLRPGAEAFF. The chain is built from TRBV6-5 and TRBJ1-1; D may be TRBD1 (6 bases). This CDR3 has 13 amino acids. Germline lookup yields CDR1 MNHEY and CDR2 SVGAGI. V gave up 6 bases and J gave up 11 bases, with 19 bases separating them.

The chain recombines TRBV7-9 with TRBJ1-5; D is possibly TRBD1 (5 bases). In germline, CDR1 is SEHNR, CDR2 FQNEAQ (reference sequence). The V end was cut by 4 bases, the J end by 3 bases, with 19 bases between. This CDR3 comprises 17 residues. The CDR3 nucleotides are TGTGCCAGCAGCTCATCGACGGACACAGAACCCAATCAGCCCCAGCATTTT. Translated, it gives CASSSSTDTEPNQPQHF.

This chain links TRBV4-1 with TRBJ2-1, with 7 bases fitting TRBD2. The CDR3 extends over 21 amino acids. Germline V gene sequence: CDR1 MGHRA, CDR2 YSYEKL. The ends lost 3 bases at V and 3 bases at J; junction bases unmatched: 23. CDR3 in amino acids: CASSHGTGSGREVRVYNEQFF. For the CDR3, the DNA is TGCGCCAGCAGCCACGGCACGGGGTCGGGACGGGAGGTGAGAGTCTACAATGAGCAGTTCTTC.

The V call is TRBV7-9, the J call TRBJ2-3; perhaps TRBD2 as D (5 bases). Trimming took off 6 bases at V and 0 bases at J, with 19 bases between the two ends. Germline V lookup: CDR1 SEHNR, CDR2 FQNEAQ (reference sequence). This CDR3 region has 17 residues. CDR3 DNA: TGTGCCAGCAGACCAGATCCAGCGGAGACTAGCACAGATACGCAGTATTTT. The encoded protein is CASRPDPAETSTDTQYF.

This clone was observed once. V and J are TRBV5-1 and TRBJ1-6; the match to TRBD1 covers 9 bases. The CDR3 is made up of 17 amino acids. Germline V gene lookup returns CDR1 SGHRS and CDR2 YFSETQ. V lost 0 bases and J lost 7; bases outside the gene matches: 8. The CDR3 region is CASSLVRLGQGNSPLHF. The DNA for the CDR3 is TGCGCCAGCAGCTTGGTTCGTTTAGGACAGGGGAATTCACCCCTCCACTTT.

This rearrangement joins TRBV13 to TRBJ2-1; D gene unclear. The CDR3 contains 12 residues. Germline V CDR1 and CDR2: PRHDT, FYEKMQ (reference sequence). The ends were cut back, 5 bases at V and 3 bases at J, with 5 bases in the middle. The CDR3 coding sequence is TGTGCCAGCAGCCAAGGCTACAATGAGCAGTTCTTC. It codes for CASSQGYNEQFF.